These 19 T cell receptor beta chains share one sample of origin, sequenced in a study of T cell changes during pregnancy in multiple sclerosis. Measured with immunoSEQ multiplex PCR; TCRdb has only the in-frame clones, and not every one. The sample lists about 20,000 clones, 75% to 90% seen once, with 20% in the top ten. The input for sequencing was CD8+ T cells from peripheral blood mononuclear cells, taken after pregnancy. Receptors were obtained from a female donor in good health, enrolled as a control in a pregnancy study.

This chain uses TRBV5-4 with TRBJ2-7; maybe TRBD2 (6 bases). CDR3 length equals 16 residues. V was shortened by 4 bases and J by 2 bases, with 19 bases between the two germline ends. Germline CDR1 SGHNT, CDR2 YYREEE (reference sequence). The CDR3 reads CASSVRRPSDPYEQYF. The CDR3 bases are TGTGCCAGCAGCGTGCGGCGGCCTAGCGACCCCTACGAGCAGTACTTC.

This chain uses TRBV19 with TRBJ2-3; TRBD2 matches at 7 bases. After removal of 7 bases from V and 2 bases from J, the junction contained 9 bases not matched to a gene. Germline CDR1 reads LNHDA; CDR2 reads SQIVND (reference sequence). The CDR3 runs to 15 residues. CDR3 region: CASIPGGLHTDTQYF. As DNA, the CDR3 is TGTGCCAGTATTCCGGGGGGACTCCACACAGATACGCAGTATTTT.

The V and J genes are TRBV2 and TRBJ2-1; 10 bases map to TRBD2. With 6 bases clipped from V and 0 bases from J, the junction kept 2 bases outside the gene matches. Germline V lookup: CDR1 SNHLY, CDR2 FYNNEI. The CDR3 runs to 15 residues. CDR3 sequence reads: CASSASGSSYNEQFF. The CDR3 bases are TGTGCCAGCAGCGCTAGCGGGAGCTCCTACAATGAGCAGTTCTTC.

The chain carries TRBV7-2 and TRBJ2-7; 11 nucleotides match TRBD2. This CDR3 region has 16 residues. The J segment lost 1 base and the V segment lost 3 bases, leaving 5 bases of the junction unmatched. Per germline, CDR1 SGHTA and CDR2 FQGNSA. The CDR3 DNA reads as TGTGCCAGCAGCTTGGTCACTAGCGGGGGTTCCTACGAGCAGTACTTC. Amino acids: CASSLVTSGGSYEQYF.

This chain connects TRBV5-6 to TRBJ2-1; 9 bases fit TRBD2. Germline CDR1 SGHDT, CDR2 YYEEEE. This CDR3 is built from 17 residues. The J segment lost 8 bases and the V segment lost 4 bases, leaving 16 bases of the junction unmatched. As DNA, the CDR3 is TGTGCCAGCAGCCCCCCATTTGTGATAGCGGGGGTGGATGAGCAGTTCTTC. Its protein product is CASSPPFVIAGVDEQFF.

The chain recombines TRBV5-6 with TRBJ1-1; D remains ambiguous. Germline CDR1 and CDR2: SGHDT and YYEEEE. Trimming stripped 0 bases from V and 0 bases from J, with 12 bases between. CDR3 size: 16 residues. CDR3 loop: CASSLGSAELNTEAFF. The CDR3 DNA sequence: TGTGCCAGCAGCTTGGGGTCGGCGGAGCTGAACACTGAAGCTTTCTTT.

The chain links TRBV27 to TRBJ2-2; no firm D call. This CDR3 has 15 amino acids. CDR1 is MNHEY, CDR2 SMNVEV, per germline (reference sequence). Trimming removed 6 bases from V and 0 bases from J, with 11 bases in between. The CDR3 loop reads CASRADKANTGELFF. As DNA, the CDR3 is TGTGCCAGCAGGGCAGACAAAGCGAACACCGGGGAGCTGTTTTTT.

CDR3 residues: CAISGTSLGELFF. Written as DNA, the CDR3 is TGTGCCATCAGTGGGACTAGCCTTGGGGAGCTGTTTTTT. The genes are TRBV10-3 and TRBJ2-2; 8 nucleotides agree with TRBD2. The CDR3 runs to 13 residues. The germline V gene has CDR1 ENHRY and CDR2 SYGVKD. J gave up 8 bases and V 4 bases, and 3 bases lay outside the gene matches.

The V and J genes are TRBV30 and TRBJ2-1; 12 nucleotides match TRBD1. Germline trimming cut 1 base from V and 4 bases from J; bases unmatched to any gene: 5. The CDR3 contains 16 residues. Germline CDR1 reads GTSNPN; CDR2 reads SVGIG (reference sequence). The chain's CDR3 is CAWSGDRGQVYNEQFF. In DNA, the CDR3 is TGTGCCTGGAGTGGGGACAGGGGGCAAGTTTACAATGAGCAGTTCTTC.

The chain carries TRBV7-7 and TRBJ2-1; 10 bases are shared with TRBD2. Per the germline V gene, CDR1 is SSHAT and CDR2 is FNYEAQ (reference sequence). The length of the CDR3 is 18 residues. The junction had 13 bases not matched to a gene; V was cut back by 2 bases and J by 6 bases. Here the CDR3 reads CASSLSTHPSGSFNEQFF. The DNA of the CDR3 is TGTGCCAGCAGCTTAAGTACCCACCCTAGCGGGAGTTTCAATGAGCAGTTCTTC.

The rearrangement uses TRBV7-9 and TRBJ2-1, with TRBD1 identical over 8 bases. J lost 0 bases, V lost 4 bases, and 5 bases had no gene match. CDR1 is SEHNR and CDR2 is FQNEAQ in the germline V gene (reference sequence). The CDR3 consists of 16 residues. CDR3 nucleotides: TGTGCCAGCAGCTCTAGGACAGGGAGCTCCTACAATGAGCAGTTCTTC. This encodes CASSSRTGSSYNEQFF.

This chain connects TRBV27 to TRBJ2-1; 9 positions match TRBD2. Germline CDR1 is MNHEY and CDR2 is SMNVEV (reference sequence). The CDR3 loop spans 15 amino acids. J was trimmed by 7 bases and V by 2 bases; bases with no gene match: 6. The CDR3 here is CASSLKGLASNEQFF. CDR3 DNA sequence: TGTGCCAGCAGTTTAAAGGGACTAGCCTCTAATGAGCAGTTCTTC.

The chain couples TRBV19 to TRBJ2-7; 7 bases align to TRBD1. Germline CDR1 is LNHDA and CDR2 is SQIVND (reference sequence). With 8 bases clipped from V and 0 bases from J, the junction kept 7 bases outside the gene matches. This CDR3 spans 14 amino acids. CDR3 residues: CASGDRADSYEQYF. The DNA for the CDR3 is TGTGCCAGTGGTGACAGGGCGGACTCCTACGAGCAGTACTTC.

The gene calls are TRBV15 and TRBJ2-1; maybe TRBD2 (6 bases). This CDR3 region has 13 residues. V lost 6 bases and J lost 4, with 10 bases in between. Germline V gives CDR1 LNHNV, CDR2 YYDKDF (reference sequence). This chain's CDR3 is CATSGGKYNEQFF. The CDR3 DNA reads TGTGCCACCAGTGGCGGGAAGTACAATGAGCAGTTCTTC.

This clone was found once. The CDR3, as DNA: TGTGCCATCAGTGACCCGACTGCAACCACAGATACGCAGTATTTT. Protein: CAISDPTATTDTQYF. The rearrangement links TRBV10-3 to TRBJ2-3; no clear D gene. The CDR3 consists of 15 residues. CDR1 is ENHRY, CDR2 SYGVKD, per germline. V was trimmed by 3 bases and J by 2 bases, leaving 12 bases between them.

The chain is built from TRBV7-2 and TRBJ1-5; the D is unclear. V was pared by 1 base and J by 7 bases, with 8 bases between. This CDR3 spans 13 amino acids. Germline V gene sequence: CDR1 SGHTA, CDR2 FQGNSA. DNA for the CDR3: TGTGCCAGCAGCTTAGAAGACGGGCAGCCCCAGCATTTT. Its translation is CASSLEDGQPQHF.

This chain connects TRBV30 to TRBJ2-5, with TRBD1 matching over 7 bases. Germline loops: CDR1 GTSNPN, CDR2 SVGIG (reference sequence). The V and J ends lost 4 bases and 5 bases, in that order; junction bases with no gene match: 7. The CDR3 is 13 amino acids. The DNA of the CDR3 is TGTGCCTGGAAGAGAAGGGGGCGGGAGACCCAGTACTTC. This gives the protein CAWKRRGRETQYF.

The chain is built from TRBV6-5 and TRBJ1-1; D is unresolved. Trimming took off 2 bases at V and 1 base at J, with 8 bases between the two ends. The germline gives CDR1 MNHEY, CDR2 SVGAGI. The CDR3 length is 14 residues. The DNA for the CDR3 is TGTGCCAGCAGTTACGCGTCCACGAACACTGAAGCTTTCTTT. Its translation is CASSYASTNTEAFF.

The CDR3 sequence is CASMGVGYGYTF. Here the CDR3 DNA reads TGTGCCAGCATGGGCGTAGGCTATGGCTACACCTTC. The chain recombines TRBV6-1 with TRBJ1-2; D unresolved. The CDR3 contains 12 residues. Deletions cut 7 bases from V and 4 bases from J, with 10 bases between. CDR1 is MNHNS and CDR2 is SASEGT in the germline V gene.